This TCR beta chain was recorded in a study of T-cell memory formation after mild COVID-19. Study-wide findings and caveats: Clones contracting day 15 to 85 were balanced CD4/CD8; later expanders leaned CD4+. Nothing confirmed that second-wave clones peaking on day 37 were specific for SARS-CoV-2.

This clonotype was seen more than once but under ten times. What it binds is not known. This CDR3 is 16 amino acids long. J was trimmed by 4 bases and V by 6 bases; bases with no gene match: 6. Germline CDR1 is SGHVS and CDR2 is FQNEAQ. TCRdb processed the 5' RACE reads anew with MiXCR; each CDR3 protein has one entry. The sample has about 190,000 distinct CDR3 sequences; over 20% are singletons. The source material was PBMCs or a T cell subset sorted from them (not recorded which). This TCR came from an adult woman who had mild COVID-19 (a few samples of this study predate the infection). Cell type and time point are not known. The chain carries TRBV7-8 and TRBJ2-1; 13 nucleotides agree with TRBD2. The CDR3 here is CASRQLAGGQYNEQFF. The CDR3 nucleotides read TGTGCCAGCAGGCAACTAGCGGGAGGGCAATACAATGAGCAGTTCTTC.